The sequence of this T cell receptor (beta chain) was determined in a study of blood T cell repertoires in COVID-19. In Seattle, patients joined the study during active infection and were tracked longitudinally. Under the authors' procedure: Reference gene primer amplification in the assay estimated nucleated cell counts. The assay was immunoSEQ multiplex PCR, and TCRdb's table has in-frame clones only and misses some. D and trimming come from the DNA, and the V and J calls and clone size come from that table. The sample carries about 480,000 clones, about 88% recorded once. The CDR3 sequence is 14 residues long. CDR1 and CDR2 (germline): LNHDA, SQIVND (reference sequence). Deletions cut 5 bases from V and 1 base from J, with 11 bases between.

The specimen was peripheral blood. The V gene is TRBV19, the J gene TRBJ1-1, with a tentative D call TRBD1 (5 bases). This TCR came from a woman between 45 and 65 years old with COVID-19, enrolled during active disease. CDR3 bases: TGTGCCAGTAGTCGGGGGACGGGGAACACTGAAGCTTTCTTT. It encodes CASSRGTGNTEAFF.